This TCR beta chain was sequenced for a study of OX40 agonist ivuxolimab in advanced cancers. Study-wide findings and caveats: CD8+ T cells were the subset that, on average, had more expanded clones than CD4+.

Points on this clone: Antigen: not known.

Libraries were prepared by immunoSEQ multiplex PCR; TCRdb keeps only in-frame clonotypes and omits some of them. The sample shows 50,000 to 65,000 clones, 87% of them seen only once. The receptor was isolated from an adult with an advanced solid tumor such as melanoma, head and neck, liver or kidney cancer. The specimen comprised CD4+ or CD8+ T cells sorted from blood, sampled in a trial of the OX40 agonist ivuxolimab.

Here the CDR3 DNA reads TGTGCCAGCAGGGGCTTCGGACAGGGAGCCTACGAGCAGTACTTC. Its protein product is CASRGFGQGAYEQYF. The V call is TRBV6-1, the J call TRBJ2-7; 8 nucleotides match TRBD1. CDR3 length: 15 residues. Losses at the gene ends were 6 bases for V and 2 bases for J; bases not matched to a gene: 9. The germline V gene encodes CDR1 MNHNS and CDR2 SASEGT.